Here is one TCR beta chain with its context. Antigen unknown. A much larger clone is a single base away; this may be a read error. TCRdb re-called the 5' RACE reads with MiXCR, one entry per CDR3 protein. The table includes about 540,000 distinct CDR3 sequences, around 21% detected once. The data belong to a study of T-cell memory formation after mild COVID-19. General observations from the study: Clones that shrank (day 15 to 85) were balanced CD4/CD8, whereas later expanders leaned CD4+. Pre-infection memory already had some responding clones, implying cross-reactive memory joined. CD4+ contracting clones were found mainly in CM and EM, and CD8+ ones in EMRA.

Germline-derived CDR1 and CDR2 are SGHTA and FQGNSA. This CDR3 spans 14 amino acids. J gave up 9 bases and V 1 base, and 4 bases lay outside the gene matches. Sample: PBMCs or a T cell subset sorted from them (not recorded which). This receptor was obtained from an adult woman who had mild COVID-19 (a few samples of this study predate the infection). Cell type and time point are not known. V and J are TRBV7-2 and TRBJ2-1, with 9 bases lining up with TRBD2. CDR3 sequence reads: CASSLGLAGSEQFF. The CDR3, as DNA: TGTGCCAGCAGCTTAGGGCTAGCGGGAAGTGAGCAGTTCTTC.